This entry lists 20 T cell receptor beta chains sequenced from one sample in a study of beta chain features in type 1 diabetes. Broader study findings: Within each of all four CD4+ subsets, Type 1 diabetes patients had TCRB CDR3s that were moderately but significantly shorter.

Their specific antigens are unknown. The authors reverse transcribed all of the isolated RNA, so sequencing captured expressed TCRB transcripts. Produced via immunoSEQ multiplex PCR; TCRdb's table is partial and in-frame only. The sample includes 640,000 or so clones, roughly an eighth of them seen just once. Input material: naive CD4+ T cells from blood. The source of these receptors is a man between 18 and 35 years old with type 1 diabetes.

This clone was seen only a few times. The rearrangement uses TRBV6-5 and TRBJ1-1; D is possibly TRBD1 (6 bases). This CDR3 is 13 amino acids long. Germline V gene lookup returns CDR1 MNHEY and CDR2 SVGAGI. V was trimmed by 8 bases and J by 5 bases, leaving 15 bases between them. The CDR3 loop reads CASRRGHGTEAFF. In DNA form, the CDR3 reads TGTGCCAGCCGGCGGGGGCATGGGACTGAAGCTTTCTTT.

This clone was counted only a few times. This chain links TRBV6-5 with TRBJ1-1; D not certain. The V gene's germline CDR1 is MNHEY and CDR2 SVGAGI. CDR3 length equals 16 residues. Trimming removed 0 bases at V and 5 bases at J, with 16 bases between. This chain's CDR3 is CASSYSYRSLRTEAFF. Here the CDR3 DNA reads TGTGCCAGCAGTTACTCGTATCGGTCGTTAAGGACTGAAGCTTTCTTT.

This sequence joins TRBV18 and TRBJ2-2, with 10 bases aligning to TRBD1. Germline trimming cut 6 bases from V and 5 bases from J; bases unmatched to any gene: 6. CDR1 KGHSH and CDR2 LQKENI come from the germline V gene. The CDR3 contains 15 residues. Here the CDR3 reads CASSPPGQGTGELFF. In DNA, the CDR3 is TGTGCCAGCTCTCCGCCGGGACAGGGGACCGGGGAGCTGTTTTTT.

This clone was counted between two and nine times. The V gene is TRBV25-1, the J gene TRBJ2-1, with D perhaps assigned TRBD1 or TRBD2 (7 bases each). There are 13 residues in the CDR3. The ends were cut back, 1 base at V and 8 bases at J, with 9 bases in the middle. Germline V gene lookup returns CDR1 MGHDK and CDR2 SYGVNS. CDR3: CASSESGGDEQFF. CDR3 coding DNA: TGTGCCAGCAGTGAATCAGGGGGGGATGAGCAGTTCTTC.

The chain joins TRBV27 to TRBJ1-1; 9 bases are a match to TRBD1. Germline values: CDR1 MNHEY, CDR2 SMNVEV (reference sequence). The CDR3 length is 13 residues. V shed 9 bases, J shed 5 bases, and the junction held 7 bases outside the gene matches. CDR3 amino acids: CASRDRAITEAFF. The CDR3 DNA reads TGTGCCAGTAGGGACAGGGCTATAACTGAAGCTTTCTTT.

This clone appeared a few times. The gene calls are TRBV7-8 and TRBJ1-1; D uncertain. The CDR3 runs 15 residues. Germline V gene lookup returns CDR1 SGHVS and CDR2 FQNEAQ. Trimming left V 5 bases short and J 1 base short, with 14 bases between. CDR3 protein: CASSTAGTENTEAFF. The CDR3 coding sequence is TGTGCCAGCAGCACCGCGGGCACAGAGAACACTGAAGCTTTCTTT. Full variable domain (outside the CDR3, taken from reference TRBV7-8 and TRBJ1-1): GAGVSQSPRYKVAKRGQDVALRCDPISGHVSLFWYQQALGQGPEFLTYFQNEAQLDKSGLPSDRFFAERPEGSVSTLKIQRTQQEDSAVYLCASSTAGTENTEAFFGQGTRLTVV.

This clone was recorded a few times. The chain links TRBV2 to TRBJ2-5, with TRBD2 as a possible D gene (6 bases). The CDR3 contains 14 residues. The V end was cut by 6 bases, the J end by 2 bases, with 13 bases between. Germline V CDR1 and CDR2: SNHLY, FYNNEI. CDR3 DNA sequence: TGTGCCAGCAGGCCGGGACTTGTACAAGAGACCCAGTACTTC. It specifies CASRPGLVQETQYF.

CDR3 in amino acids: CASSFRGYEQYF. The CDR3 coding sequence is TGTGCCAGCAGTTTTCGGGGCTACGAGCAGTACTTC. This chain connects TRBV27 to TRBJ2-7; the D gene is possibly TRBD2 (5 bases). Germline V gene data show CDR1 as MNHEY and CDR2 as SMNVEV (reference sequence). CDR3 size: 12 residues. Trimming left V 3 bases short and J 3 bases short, with 6 bases between.

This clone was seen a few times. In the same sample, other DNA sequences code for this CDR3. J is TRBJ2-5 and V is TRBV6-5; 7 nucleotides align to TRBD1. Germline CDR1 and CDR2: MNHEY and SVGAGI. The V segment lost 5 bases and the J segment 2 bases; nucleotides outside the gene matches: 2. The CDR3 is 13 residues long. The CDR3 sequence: CASSRDSQETQYF. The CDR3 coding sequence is TGTGCCAGCAGTCGGGACAGTCAAGAGACCCAGTACTTC.

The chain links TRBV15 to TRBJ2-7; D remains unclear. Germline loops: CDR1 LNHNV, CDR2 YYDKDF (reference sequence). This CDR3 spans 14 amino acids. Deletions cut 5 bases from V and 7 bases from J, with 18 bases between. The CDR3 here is CATSARRGNGEQYF. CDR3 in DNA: TGTGCCACCAGCGCGAGAAGAGGAAACGGGGAGCAGTACTTC.

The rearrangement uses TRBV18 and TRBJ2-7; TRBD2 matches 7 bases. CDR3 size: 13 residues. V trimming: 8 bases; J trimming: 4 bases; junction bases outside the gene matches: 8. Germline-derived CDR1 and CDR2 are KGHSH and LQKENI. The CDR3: CASLRGGGYEQYF. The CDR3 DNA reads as TGTGCCAGCCTTCGCGGGGGAGGATACGAGCAGTACTTC.

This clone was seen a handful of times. The CDR3 nucleotides read TGTGCCAGCAGTGAGCCCTTCCCTGCAAAACTGTTTTTT. Translating it yields CASSEPFPAKLFF. The chain links TRBV2 to TRBJ1-4; no clear D gene. V gave up 3 bases and J gave up 10 bases, with 12 bases separating them. The CDR3 length is 13 residues. The germline gives CDR1 SNHLY, CDR2 FYNNEI.

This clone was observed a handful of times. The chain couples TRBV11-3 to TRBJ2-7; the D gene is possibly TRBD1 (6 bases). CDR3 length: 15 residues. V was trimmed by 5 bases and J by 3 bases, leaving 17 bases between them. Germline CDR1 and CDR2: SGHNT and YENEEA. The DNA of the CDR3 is TGTGCCAGCAGCCCTGGTGGGACACATGGCTACGAGCAGTACTTC. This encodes CASSPGGTHGYEQYF.

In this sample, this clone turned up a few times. This CDR3 reads CAWSVLWDTEAFF. The CDR3 nucleotides are TGTGCCTGGAGTGTACTCTGGGATACTGAAGCTTTCTTT. The chain combines TRBV30 with TRBJ1-1; D is uncertain. This CDR3 has 13 amino acids. CDR1 is GTSNPN and CDR2 is SVGIG in the germline V gene (reference sequence). Trimming shortened V by 0 bases and J by 5 bases, and 10 bases separated the two germline ends.

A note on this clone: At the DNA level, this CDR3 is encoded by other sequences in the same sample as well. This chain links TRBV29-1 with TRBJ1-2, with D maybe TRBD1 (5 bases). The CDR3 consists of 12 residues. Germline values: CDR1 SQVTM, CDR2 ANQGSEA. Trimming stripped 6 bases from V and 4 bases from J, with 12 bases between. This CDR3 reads CSVAGTVYGYTF. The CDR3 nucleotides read TGCAGCGTCGCCGGGACTGTCTATGGCTACACCTTC.

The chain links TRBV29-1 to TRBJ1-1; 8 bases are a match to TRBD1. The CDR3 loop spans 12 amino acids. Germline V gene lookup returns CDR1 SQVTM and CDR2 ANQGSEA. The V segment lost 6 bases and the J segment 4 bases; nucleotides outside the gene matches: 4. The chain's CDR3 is CSVQGAVTEAFF. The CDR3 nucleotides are TGCAGCGTGCAGGGGGCGGTCACTGAAGCTTTCTTT.

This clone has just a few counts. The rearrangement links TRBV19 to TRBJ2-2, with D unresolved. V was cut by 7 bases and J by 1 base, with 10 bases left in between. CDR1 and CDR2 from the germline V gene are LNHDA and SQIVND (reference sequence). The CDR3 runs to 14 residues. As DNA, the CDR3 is TGTGCCAGTATTCGGTCCGGGAACACCGGGGAGCTGTTTTTT. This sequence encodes CASIRSGNTGELFF.

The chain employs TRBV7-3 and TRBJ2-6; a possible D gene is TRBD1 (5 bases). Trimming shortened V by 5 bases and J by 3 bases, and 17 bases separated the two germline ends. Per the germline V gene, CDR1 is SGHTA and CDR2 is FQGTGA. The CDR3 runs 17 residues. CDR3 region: CASSLSEGVGGANVLTF. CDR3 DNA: TGTGCCAGCAGCCTCAGCGAAGGGGTTGGTGGGGCCAACGTCCTGACTTTC.

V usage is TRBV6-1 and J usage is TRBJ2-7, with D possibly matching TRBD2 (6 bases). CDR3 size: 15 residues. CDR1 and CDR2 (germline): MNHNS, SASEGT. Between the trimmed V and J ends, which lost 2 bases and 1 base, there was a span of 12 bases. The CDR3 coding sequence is TGTGCCAGCAGTGAACCGGGAGAAGGATCCTACGAGCAGTACTTC. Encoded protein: CASSEPGEGSYEQYF.

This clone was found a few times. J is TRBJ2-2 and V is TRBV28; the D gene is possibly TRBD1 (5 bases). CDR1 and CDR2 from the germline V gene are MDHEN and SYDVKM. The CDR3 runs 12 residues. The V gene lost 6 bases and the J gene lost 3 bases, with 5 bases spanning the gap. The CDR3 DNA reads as TGTGCCAGCAGAGGGGACACCGGGGAGCTGTTTTTT. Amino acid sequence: CASRGDTGELFF.